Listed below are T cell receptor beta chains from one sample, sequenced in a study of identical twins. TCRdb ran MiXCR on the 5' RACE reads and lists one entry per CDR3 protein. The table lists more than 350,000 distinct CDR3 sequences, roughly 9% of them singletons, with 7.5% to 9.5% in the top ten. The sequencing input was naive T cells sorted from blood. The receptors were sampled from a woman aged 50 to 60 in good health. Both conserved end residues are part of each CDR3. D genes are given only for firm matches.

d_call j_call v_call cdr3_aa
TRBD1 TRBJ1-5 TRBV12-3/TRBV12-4 CASSFRQGTGNQPQHF
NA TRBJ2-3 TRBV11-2 CASGGDTQYF
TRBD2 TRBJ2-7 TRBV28 CASSSGLAGRKQYF
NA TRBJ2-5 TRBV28 CASSLPTMGETQYF
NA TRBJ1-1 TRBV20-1 CSARDPSGAGNTEAFF
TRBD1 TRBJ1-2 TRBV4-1 CASSLSGGPLGYTF
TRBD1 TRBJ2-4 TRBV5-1 CASSLWDSKNIQYF
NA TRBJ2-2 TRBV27 CASSPSTVAAGELFF
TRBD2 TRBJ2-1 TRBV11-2 CASTKRSMGGFYNEQFF
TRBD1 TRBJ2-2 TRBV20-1 CSARDLGTGNGELFF
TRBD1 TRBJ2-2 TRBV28 CAIQLRDRGLIGGELFF
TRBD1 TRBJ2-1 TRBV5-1 CASSLTPGQGIEQFF
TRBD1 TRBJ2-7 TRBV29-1 CSVGGGQGVHEQYF
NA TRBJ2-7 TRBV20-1 CSARGLTSYEQYF